The 24 T cell receptor beta chains given below trace back to one sample, sequenced in a study of vaccination and CD4 T cells after COVID-19. Scientists ran DNA taken from cultured CD4+ T cells through the Oncomine TCR Beta short-read assay for sequencing. Each CDR3 protein is one row after TCRdb ran MiXCR on the PCR reads. Of 20,000 or so distinct CDR3 sequences in the sample, roughly 71% were seen once. These receptors are not linked to any known antigen. Treatment indicated: roughly ten-day PBMC culture with coronavirus spike peptide pools or control peptides (ViraFEST assay). Sequenced: CD4+ T cells from blood, cultured in vitro. The receptors were sampled from a human donor who had recovered from COVID-19.

The V gene is TRBV20-1, the J gene TRBJ1-1; D may be TRBD1 (6 bases). V was cut by 3 bases and J by 11 bases, with 10 bases left in between. From germline, CDR1 is DFQATT and CDR2 SNEGSKA (reference sequence). The CDR3 is made up of 10 amino acids. CDR3 protein: CSARWDIAFF. The CDR3 DNA reads TGCAGTGCTAGGTGGGACATTGCTTTCTTT.

The chain has TRBV12-5 and TRBJ2-5, with 7 bases matching TRBD1. The V gene end was trimmed by 5 bases and the J gene end by 5 bases; junction bases not matched to a gene: 11. CDR1 and CDR2 from the germline V gene are LGHNT and FRNRAP. This CDR3 is built from 15 residues. CDR3 nucleotide sequence: TGTGCTAGTGGTCTCGGAGCAGGGGGTATGGAGACCCAGTACTTC. Translation gives CASGLGAGGMETQYF.

V and J are TRBV10-2 and TRBJ1-2; D unclear. Germline V gene sequence: CDR1 WSHSY, CDR2 SAAADI. V was pared by 8 bases and J by 4 bases, with 8 bases between. The CDR3 totals 11 residues. The CDR3 DNA is TGCGCCAGCGGGCAGTCCTATGGCTACACCTTC. Protein: CASGQSYGYTF.

A few counts support this clonotype. The chain has TRBV24-1 and TRBJ2-2; 7 bases match TRBD1. CDR1 and CDR2 from the germline V gene are KGHDR and SFDVKD. The CDR3 is made up of 15 amino acids. Trimming took 9 bases from V and 0 from J; bases not matched to a gene: 6. For the CDR3, the DNA is TGTGCCACCGCCGGACAGGTATCGAACACCGGGGAGCTGTTTTTT. This sequence encodes CATAGQVSNTGELFF.

V is TRBV20-1 and J is TRBJ2-3; 16 bases are a match to TRBD2. With 3 bases clipped from V and 5 bases from J, the junction kept 5 bases outside the gene matches. The germline V gene encodes CDR1 DFQATT and CDR2 SNEGSKA (reference sequence). The CDR3 loop spans 16 amino acids. As DNA, the CDR3 is TGCAGTGCTAGGGGACTAGCGGGAGGGCCGGGAGATACGCAGTATTTT. Translating gives CSARGLAGGPGDTQYF.

The gene calls are TRBV19 and TRBJ2-2; 7 bases match TRBD2. Per the germline V gene, CDR1 is LNHDA and CDR2 is SQIVND (reference sequence). Trimming took 6 bases from V and 0 from J; bases not matched to a gene: 16. This CDR3 comprises 19 residues. The CDR3 sequence: CASSPWGGRGFSNTGELFF. Here the CDR3 DNA reads TGTGCCAGTAGCCCTTGGGGTGGGAGGGGATTTTCGAACACCGGGGAGCTGTTTTTT.

This chain joins TRBV6-4 and TRBJ1-6, with D hard to call. The germline gives CDR1 MRHNA, CDR2 SNTAGT. V was cut by 6 bases and J by 8 bases, with 11 bases left in between. The CDR3 has 13 amino acids. The CDR3 here is CASRDGRDSPLHF. The DNA for the CDR3 is TGTGCCAGCAGAGACGGTCGTGATTCACCCCTCCACTTT.

The chain is built from TRBV5-1 and TRBJ1-2, with 7 nucleotides matching TRBD1. The CDR3 totals 13 residues. V lost 4 bases, J lost 7 bases, and 7 bases stayed unmatched. Germline loops: CDR1 SGHRS, CDR2 YFSETQ. This CDR3 reads CASSPQGRGGYTF. In nucleotides, the CDR3 is TGCGCCAGCAGCCCACAGGGGAGGGGTGGCTACACCTTC.

The chain joins TRBV6-1 to TRBJ1-2; D gene uncertain. Germline-derived CDR1 and CDR2 are MNHNS and SASEGT. V gave up 2 bases and J gave up 5 bases, with 6 bases separating them. The CDR3 loop spans 12 amino acids. CDR3 residues: CASSESVYGYTF. CDR3 nucleotides: TGTGCCAGCAGTGAATCCGTTTATGGCTACACCTTC.

The chain joins TRBV6-2 or TRBV6-3 to TRBJ2-7; 9 bases agree with TRBD1. In germline, CDR1 is MNHEY, CDR2 SVGEGT. Losses at the gene ends were 10 bases for V and 3 bases for J; bases not matched to a gene: 4. The CDR3 is 12 residues long. The CDR3 protein is CATTGQGYEQYF. CDR3 coding DNA: TGTGCCACCACGGGACAGGGCTACGAGCAGTACTTC.

The chain couples TRBV19 to TRBJ1-1, with 10 bases fitting TRBD1. V trimming: 5 bases; J trimming: 6 bases; junction bases outside the gene matches: 6. Germline V gene lookup returns CDR1 LNHDA and CDR2 SQIVND (reference sequence). There are 14 residues in the CDR3. CDR3 amino acids: CASSPDRGKAEAFF. CDR3 coding DNA: TGTGCCAGTAGTCCGGACAGGGGGAAGGCTGAAGCTTTCTTT.

For this clonotype: The junction shows a germline mismatch at one end, possibly a read error. The V call is TRBV7-7, the J call TRBJ2-1, with 8 bases matching TRBD2. Germline assignment: CDR1 SSHAT and CDR2 FNYEAQ (reference sequence). The CDR3 extends over 14 amino acids. The CDR3 bases are TGTGCTAGCAGCTTAGATTTGTTAGCGGGAGAGCAGTTCTTC. It encodes CASSLDLLAGEQFF.

The chain has TRBV30 and TRBJ2-2; a possible D gene is TRBD2 (5 bases). CDR3 size: 13 residues. Per germline, CDR1 GTSNPN and CDR2 SVGIG (reference sequence). V gave up 3 bases and J gave up 8 bases, with 13 bases separating them. CDR3 amino acids: CAWRHHLAGELFF. Here the CDR3 DNA reads TGTGCCTGGAGGCACCATTTAGCGGGGGAGCTGTTTTTT.

This clonotype was counted between two and nine times. The V call is TRBV29-1, the J call TRBJ2-5; TRBD2 agrees at 11 bases. CDR3 length: 16 residues. Germline V gene data show CDR1 as SQVTM and CDR2 as ANQGSEA. The V and J ends lost 4 bases and 1 base, in that order; junction bases with no gene match: 8. The CDR3 region is CSVGTSGYNTQETQYF. CDR3 coding DNA: TGCAGCGTTGGGACTAGCGGGTATAATACCCAAGAGACCCAGTACTTC.

This chain uses TRBV6-1 with TRBJ2-7; D may be TRBD1 or TRBD2 (5 bases each). This CDR3 spans 15 amino acids. The V and J ends lost 0 bases and 3 bases respectively, with 12 bases between them. Germline V gene data show CDR1 as MNHNS and CDR2 as SASEGT. The CDR3 region is CASSEAAGASYEQYF. CDR3 coding DNA: TGTGCCAGCAGTGAAGCGGCCGGGGCGAGCTACGAGCAGTACTTC.

This clonotype was counted a few times. CDR3 bases: TGCAGTGCTAAGGCAGCTAGCAATCAGCCCCAGCATTTT. Translation: CSAKAASNQPQHF. The V call is TRBV20-1, the J call TRBJ1-5; no definite D call. Trimming removed 4 bases from V and 0 bases from J, with 7 bases in between. This CDR3 contains 13 residues. Germline V gene data show CDR1 as DFQATT and CDR2 as SNEGSKA (reference sequence).

The chain couples TRBV7-2 to TRBJ1-6; D is unresolved. The V end lost 1 base, the J end lost 5 bases, and 12 bases lay between the germline ends. Germline assignment: CDR1 SGHTA and CDR2 FQGNSA. CDR3 size: 16 residues. CDR3 protein: CASSLGAGVNNSPLHF. CDR3 bases: TGTGCCAGCAGCTTAGGGGCTGGGGTGAATAATTCACCCCTCCACTTT.

This chain joins TRBV7-3 and TRBJ1-1; D is uncertain. CDR3 length: 13 residues. In germline, CDR1 is SGHTA, CDR2 FQGTGA. The ends were cut back, 2 bases at V and 3 bases at J, with 7 bases in the middle. CDR3 in DNA: TGTGCCAGCAGCTTATCGCGTGACACTGAAGCTTTCTTT. Translated, it gives CASSLSRDTEAFF.

This clonotype was seen a handful of times. The CDR3 nucleotides read TGTGCCAGCAGCTTAAGGTCTAGCACAGATACGCAGTATTTT. Amino acid sequence: CASSLRSSTDTQYF. The V and J genes are TRBV7-6 and TRBJ2-3, with D unresolved. Trimming shortened V by 2 bases and J by 0 bases, and 6 bases separated the two germline ends. Germline CDR1 SGHVS, CDR2 FNYEAQ. The CDR3 covers 14 residues.

This clonotype was counted a single time. V is TRBV9 and J is TRBJ2-2; D might be TRBD1 (5 bases). Germline loops: CDR1 SGDLS, CDR2 YYNGEE. Trimming took 0 bases from V and 6 from J, leaving 12 bases between them. This CDR3 spans 15 amino acids. The CDR3 protein is CASSVDSTGAGELFF. The CDR3 DNA is TGTGCCAGCAGCGTAGACTCCACAGGTGCCGGGGAGCTGTTTTTT.

The J gene is TRBJ1-5, the V gene TRBV6-2 or TRBV6-3; perhaps TRBD1 as D (5 bases). Germline loops: CDR1 MNHEY, CDR2 SVGEGT. Trimming left V 0 bases short and J 1 base short, with 7 bases between. The CDR3 sequence is 15 residues long. In DNA form, the CDR3 reads TGTGCCAGCAGTTACTCGTGGGGGAGCAATCAGCCCCAGCATTTT. Its translation: CASSYSWGSNQPQHF.

V and J are TRBV24-1 and TRBJ1-5, with D perhaps TRBD1 (5 bases). Germline lookup yields CDR1 KGHDR and CDR2 SFDVKD. Trimming left V 6 bases short and J 6 bases short, with 14 bases between. The CDR3 length is 14 residues. CDR3 nucleotide sequence: TGTGCCACCAGTACAGGAGGGGTTGGTCAGCCCCAGCATTTT. This translates into CATSTGGVGQPQHF.

This CDR3 is CSARLPTPGLAGAGVGELFF. CDR3 bases: TGCAGTGCTAGGCTTCCTACCCCGGGACTAGCGGGAGCCGGTGTCGGGGAGCTGTTTTTT. The chain employs TRBV20-1 and TRBJ2-2; 14 bases are a match to TRBD2. CDR3 length: 20 residues. CDR1 is DFQATT, CDR2 SNEGSKA, per germline (reference sequence). V was clipped by 3 bases and J by 7 bases; unmatched bases: 19.

The chain combines TRBV9 with TRBJ1-2; D gene uncertain. V was cut by 1 base and J by 2 bases, with 12 bases left in between. There are 15 residues in the CDR3. The germline gives CDR1 SGDLS, CDR2 YYNGEE. CDR3 loop: CASSVRSSRNYGYTF. CDR3 coding DNA: TGTGCCAGCAGCGTACGGAGCAGCCGAAACTATGGCTACACCTTC.